This T cell receptor beta chain is drawn from a study of Ad26.COV2.S vaccination and SARS-CoV-2 variants. This CDR3 contains 13 residues. The germline gives CDR1 SGHAT, CDR2 FQDESV (reference sequence). V was trimmed by 1 base and J by 4 bases, leaving 7 bases between them. TCRdb's copy holds only in-frame clones and misses some; the assay was immunoSEQ multiplex PCR. The sample lists about 350,000 clones, 88% seen once, with around 6.6% in the top ten. Treatment meaning: 19 received Ad26.COV2.S at low or high dose, single or two shots; 5 received placebo; per-sample allocation not given. Material that was analyzed had been drawn on day 63 after the first vaccine or placebo injection. Wuhan-strain SARS-CoV-2 spike was expressed by the Ad26 vector that made up the vaccine.

The origin of this receptor is a person between 18 and 60 years old who received the Ad26.COV2.S COVID-19 vaccine or a placebo. This material consisted of peripheral blood, taken in a trial of Ad26.COV2.S vaccine versus placebo. The chain combines TRBV11-1 with TRBJ1-2, with D uncertain. The CDR3 loop reads CASSLGQTYGYTF. The CDR3 DNA reads TGTGCCAGCAGCTTAGGGCAGACCTATGGCTACACCTTC.